A single sample gave rise to the 15 T cell receptor beta chains below, sequenced in a study of cytomegalovirus exposure and HLA in healthy donors. Clones were read by immunoSEQ multiplex PCR, and TCRdb kept only the in-frame ones, dropping some. The sample has over 110,000 clones; more than 85% are singletons. Sequenced material: PBMCs. The receptors come from a man between 18 and 35 years old in good health and CMV-seropositive.

The V and J genes are TRBV5-6 and TRBJ2-7; 8 bases fit TRBD1. The CDR3 spans 14 residues. Germline CDR1 reads SGHDT; CDR2 reads YYEEEE. The V gene end was trimmed by 4 bases and the J gene end by 6 bases; junction bases not matched to a gene: 9. The CDR3 region is CASSVRTGWGEQYF. CDR3 DNA sequence: TGTGCCAGCAGCGTGAGGACAGGGTGGGGCGAGCAGTACTTC.

The rearrangement links TRBV18 to TRBJ2-2; D unclear. The CDR3 has 14 amino acids. The V and J ends lost 3 bases and 0 bases respectively, with 5 bases between them. Germline-derived CDR1 and CDR2 are KGHSH and LQKENI. The CDR3 region is CASSPQANTGELFF. DNA for the CDR3: TGTGCCAGCTCACCCCAGGCGAACACCGGGGAGCTGTTTTTT.

The chain combines TRBV10-2 with TRBJ1-4; D call uncertain. The V gene lost 8 bases and the J gene lost 7 bases, with 20 bases spanning the gap. CDR3 size: 15 residues. CDR1 WSHSY and CDR2 SAAADI come from the germline V gene. CDR3 bases: TGCGCCAGCCGGAGGACGGCGAGTAACGGTGAAAAACTGTTTTTT. Protein product: CASRRTASNGEKLFF.

The J gene is TRBJ2-1, the V gene TRBV25-1; D not certain. Germline CDR1 reads MGHDK; CDR2 reads SYGVNS. Deletions cut 11 bases from V and 8 bases from J, with 22 bases between. CDR3 size: 14 residues. The DNA for the CDR3 is TGTGCCTCAGCACGTTCAGGCCCTGCCGATGAGCAGTTCTTC. This codes for CASARSGPADEQFF.

The rearrangement uses TRBV5-1 and TRBJ2-3, with a tentative D call TRBD2 (7 bases). Germline assignment: CDR1 SGHRS and CDR2 YFSETQ. Trimming pared 3 bases from V and 3 bases from J, leaving 14 bases between. The CDR3 is made up of 15 amino acids. The CDR3 DNA is TGCGCCAGCAGCTCGGGGGGCGGGCCAACAGATACGCAGTATTTT. Its protein is CASSSGGGPTDTQYF.

V gene TRBV7-6 combines with J gene TRBJ2-7, with a possible D match to TRBD1 (5 bases). Germline V gene lookup returns CDR1 SGHVS and CDR2 FNYEAQ. This CDR3 has 15 amino acids. Trimming took 5 bases from V and 3 from J, leaving 17 bases between them. CDR3 region: CASSAPGIGNYEQYF. CDR3 nucleotide sequence: TGTGCCAGCAGCGCCCCAGGGATCGGAAACTACGAGCAGTACTTC.

V usage is TRBV9 and J usage is TRBJ2-3; 10 positions match TRBD2. The ends lost 2 bases at V and 4 bases at J; junction bases unmatched: 4. Germline V gene data show CDR1 as SGDLS and CDR2 as YYNGEE. CDR3 length: 15 residues. CDR3 DNA: TGTGCCAGCAGCGTCCTAGCGGGAGCGTCAGATACGCAGTATTTT. Residues: CASSVLAGASDTQYF.

The rearrangement uses TRBV4-1 and TRBJ1-2; D gene uncertain. V was clipped by 3 bases and J by 4 bases, with 12 bases between them. The CDR3 loop spans 14 amino acids. From germline, CDR1 is MGHRA and CDR2 YSYEKL. The CDR3 coding sequence is TGCGCCAGCAGCCAGGAACGGGGTTCCTATGGCTACACCTTC. The encoded protein is CASSQERGSYGYTF.

V and J are TRBV2 and TRBJ1-2, with 7 bases that match TRBD1. The CDR3 spans 16 residues. The V and J ends lost 4 bases and 2 bases, in that order; junction bases with no gene match: 10. CDR1 SNHLY and CDR2 FYNNEI come from the germline V gene. The CDR3 sequence is CASSGGDSPRNYGYTF. In nucleotides, the CDR3 is TGTGCCAGCAGTGGAGGGGACAGCCCCAGAAACTATGGCTACACCTTC.

This chain links TRBV13 with TRBJ1-4; 7 bases match TRBD1. The CDR3 consists of 14 residues. Trimming cost V 3 bases and J 8 bases; bases outside gene matches: 6. In germline, CDR1 is PRHDT, CDR2 FYEKMQ (reference sequence). The CDR3 DNA sequence: TGTGCCAGCAGCTTGAGGGGGCTTCAGGAAAAACTGTTTTTT. Translating gives CASSLRGLQEKLFF.

The genes are TRBV6-6 and TRBJ1-2; D ambiguous. The V end was cut by 0 bases, the J end by 0 bases, with 5 bases between. The CDR3 runs 14 residues. Looked up from germline, CDR1 is MNHNY and CDR2 is SVGAGI (reference sequence). CDR3 in DNA: TGTGCCAGCAGTTACTCGTCTGCTAACTATGGCTACACCTTC. Translated, it gives CASSYSSANYGYTF.

V is TRBV19 and J is TRBJ1-2, with D possibly matching TRBD1 (5 bases). This CDR3 contains 12 residues. The V end was cut by 8 bases, the J end by 2 bases, with 9 bases between. In germline, CDR1 is LNHDA, CDR2 SQIVND (reference sequence). CDR3 sequence reads: CASETGNYGYTF. CDR3 DNA: TGTGCCAGTGAAACAGGAAACTATGGCTACACCTTC.

This clone came up a few times. The chain joins TRBV29-1 to TRBJ1-2; perhaps TRBD1 as D (5 bases). This CDR3 comprises 14 residues. Per the germline V gene, CDR1 is SQVTM and CDR2 is ANQGSEA. The V end lost 0 bases, the J end lost 3 bases, and 11 bases lay between the germline ends. CDR3 region: CSVEDRAGYYGYTF. Here the CDR3 DNA reads TGCAGCGTTGAAGATCGGGCAGGGTACTATGGCTACACCTTC.

The J gene is TRBJ2-3, the V gene TRBV15, with TRBD1 matching over 9 bases. Germline assignment: CDR1 LNHNV and CDR2 YYDKDF (reference sequence). The CDR3 has 15 amino acids. V dropped 0 bases and J dropped 6; count of bases not matched to a gene: 4. The CDR3 DNA reads TGTGCCACCAGCAGAGACGACAGGGGGAGGGATACGCAGTATTTT. It is translated as CATSRDDRGRDTQYF.

The chain joins TRBV18 to TRBJ1-3, with a possible D match to TRBD1 (5 bases). Germline-derived CDR1 and CDR2 are KGHSH and LQKENI. The V end lost 1 base, the J end lost 7 bases, and 14 bases lay between the germline ends. The CDR3 spans 15 residues. CDR3 in amino acids: CASSPRQQDPNTIYF. The CDR3 DNA reads TGTGCCAGCTCACCACGGCAACAGGACCCGAACACCATATATTTT.